Listed here are 31 T cell receptor beta chains from one sample, sequenced in a study of response to subunit inactivated influenza vaccine. TCRdb re-called the RT-PCR reads through MiXCR, storing one row per CDR3 protein. The table lists around 790,000 distinct CDR3 sequences, 21% of them singletons. The source material was PBMCs from blood, sampled roughly 5 days after vaccination. These receptors all stem from a man in his forties or fifties who received an inactivated influenza vaccine.

The chain has TRBV6-2 or TRBV6-3 and TRBJ2-7, with no clear D. The CDR3 extends over 14 amino acids. CDR1 MNHEY and CDR2 SVGEGT come from the germline V gene. V was trimmed by 4 bases and J by 6 bases, leaving 16 bases between them. In DNA, the CDR3 is TGTGCCAGCAGTTTTCCTGCAGAGACCCCCGAGCAGTACTTC. Translating gives CASSFPAETPEQYF.

The J gene is TRBJ1-5, the V gene TRBV27; 7 nucleotides align to TRBD1. The CDR3 has 12 amino acids. After removal of 4 bases from V and 11 bases from J, the junction contained 5 bases not matched to a gene. Germline V lookup: CDR1 MNHEY, CDR2 SMNVEV (reference sequence). This CDR3 is CASSSARGAQHF. Written as DNA, the CDR3 is TGTGCCAGCAGTTCCGCCAGGGGGGCCCAGCATTTT.

The gene calls are TRBV6-2 or TRBV6-3 and TRBJ2-5; no reliable D call. V was clipped by 7 bases and J by 1 base, with 10 bases between them. This CDR3 spans 13 amino acids. The germline V gene encodes CDR1 MNHEY and CDR2 SVGEGT. The CDR3 loop is CASTSAPQETQYF. The DNA for the CDR3 is TGTGCCAGCACCTCCGCCCCCCAAGAGACCCAGTACTTC.

As concerns this clonotype: One end of the junction varies from germline; a read error may be responsible. This rearrangement joins TRBV29-1 to TRBJ2-2, with unresolved D. The CDR3 runs to 13 residues. CDR1 SQVTM and CDR2 ANQGSEA come from the germline V gene. DNA of the CDR3: TGCAGCGTCGAAGGTCGGACCACCGGGGAGCTGTTTTTT. Amino acids: CSVEGRTTGELFF.

In its sample, this clonotype was seen a few times. This rearrangement joins TRBV5-1 to TRBJ1-2; 7 positions match TRBD1. V lost 4 bases and J lost 9; bases outside the gene matches: 9. The CDR3 runs to 13 residues. Germline CDR1 reads SGHRS; CDR2 reads YFSETQ. This CDR3 is CASSPQTGQRYTF. The DNA for the CDR3 is TGCGCCAGCAGCCCCCAGACAGGGCAGCGCTACACCTTC.

The genes are TRBV20-1 and TRBJ2-7, with 8 bases aligning to TRBD2. After removal of 6 bases from V and 2 bases from J, the junction contained 6 bases not matched to a gene. Germline CDR1 is DFQATT and CDR2 is SNEGSKA (reference sequence). This CDR3 is 13 amino acids long. This CDR3 reads CSAEPGLAYEQYF. The CDR3 nucleotides are TGCAGTGCAGAACCGGGACTAGCCTACGAGCAGTACTTC.

This clonotype was picked up a small number of times. This chain joins TRBV28 and TRBJ2-5, with a tentative D call TRBD1 (5 bases). The CDR3 is 11 amino acids. Looked up from germline, CDR1 is MDHEN and CDR2 is SYDVKM. Deletions cut 8 bases from V and 4 bases from J, with 8 bases between. CDR3 in DNA: TGTGCCAGCCAGGGTCGAGAGACCCAGTACTTC. Its translation is CASQGRETQYF.

At least ten counts were recorded for this clonotype. The chain carries TRBV29-1 and TRBJ2-2; weak D call: TRBD1 (6 bases). Germline-derived CDR1 and CDR2 are SQVTM and ANQGSEA. V was pared by 6 bases and J by 0 bases, with 8 bases between. The CDR3 extends over 13 amino acids. Here the CDR3 DNA reads TGCAGCGTAGACAGGTCGAACACCGGGGAGCTGTTTTTT. Translating it yields CSVDRSNTGELFF.

A few counts support this clonotype. The gene calls are TRBV27 and TRBJ1-1, with 9 bases aligning to TRBD1. CDR1 MNHEY and CDR2 SMNVEV come from the germline V gene (reference sequence). CDR3 length: 17 amino acids. V trimming: 6 bases; J trimming: 4 bases; junction bases outside the gene matches: 15. The chain's CDR3 is CASRAPGQGFMGTEAFF. In DNA form, the CDR3 reads TGTGCCAGCAGGGCCCCGGGACAGGGTTTCATGGGCACTGAAGCTTTCTTT.

This clonotype was observed a handful of times. The chain employs TRBV4-1 and TRBJ1-3; TRBD1 is a possible D gene (5 bases). Germline CDR1 MGHRA, CDR2 YSYEKL. This CDR3 spans 14 amino acids. V lost 4 bases to trimming and J lost 2 bases, with 9 bases between them. CDR3 in amino acids: CASSRGIPGNTIYF. For the CDR3, the DNA is TGCGCCAGCAGCCGGGGCATACCTGGAAACACCATATATTTT.

The chain has TRBV21-1 and TRBJ2-3; TRBD2 reflects the table's D call only, with no check against the DNA. TRBV21-1 has pseudogene status. There are 20 residues in the CDR3. The CDR3 DNA reads TGTGCCAGCAGCGCCCAACGGGGGACTACCACCCAACCTAGCACAGATACGCAGTATTTT. Its translation: CASSAQRGTTTQPSTDTQYF.

In this sample, this clonotype turned up a few times. The V call is TRBV20-1, the J call TRBJ2-7; TRBD2 aligns across 10 bases. CDR1 is DFQATT, CDR2 SNEGSKA, per germline (reference sequence). The junction had 8 bases not matched to a gene; V was cut back by 3 bases and J by 3 bases. CDR3 length: 15 amino acids. CDR3 in DNA: TGCAGTGCTAGGGGAGCCGGGACTAGCGTCTACGAGCAGTACTTC. It translates to CSARGAGTSVYEQYF.

This sequence joins TRBV11-1 and TRBJ2-3, with 8 bases lining up with TRBD2. The CDR3 length is 20 residues. V shed 3 bases and J 3 bases; nucleotides not matched to a gene: 20. CDR1 is SGHAT and CDR2 is FQDESV in the germline V gene (reference sequence). Here the CDR3 DNA reads TGTGCCAGCAGCTTTTACCTACAGCGGGAGTACCCCCGAGGGACAGATACGCAGTATTTT. Its translation is CASSFYLQREYPRGTDTQYF.

This clonotype has more than one count but fewer than ten. The chain combines TRBV18 with TRBJ2-5; unclear D gene. This CDR3 comprises 14 residues. Germline lookup yields CDR1 KGHSH and CDR2 LQKENI. The V gene lost 5 bases and the J gene lost 1 base, with 11 bases spanning the gap. DNA for the CDR3: TGTGCCAGCTCAGAGGCGAGACTCCAAGAGACCCAGTACTTC. Translated, it gives CASSEARLQETQYF. Looking up the rest from reference TRBV18 and TRBJ2-5 gives the full variable domain: NAGVMQNPRHLVRRRGQEARLRCSPMKGHSHVYWYRQLPEEGLKFMVYLQKENIIDESGMPKERFSAEFPKEGPSILRIQQVVRGDSAAYFCASSEARLQETQYFGPGTRLLVL.

This clonotype has only a few counts. V and J are TRBV7-9 and TRBJ2-1; 9 bases agree with TRBD1. The germline V gene encodes CDR1 SEHNR and CDR2 FQNEAQ (reference sequence). The J segment lost 7 bases and the V segment lost 0 bases, leaving 10 bases of the junction unmatched. The CDR3 is 17 amino acids. The chain's CDR3 is CASSLAGSGTGLNEQFF. The CDR3 nucleotides are TGTGCCAGCAGCTTAGCGGGGTCCGGGACAGGGCTTAATGAGCAGTTCTTC.

This clonotype has ten or more counts. CDR3 protein: CASSTGWGRVKQFF. In DNA, the CDR3 is TGTGCCAGCAGCACAGGGTGGGGCCGGGTAAAGCAGTTCTTC. The chain has TRBV7-2 and TRBJ2-1; D possibly corresponds to TRBD1 (6 bases). The CDR3 is 14 residues long. Germline V CDR1 and CDR2: SGHTA, FQGNSA. The germline V and J ends were trimmed by 5 bases and 11 bases, with 19 bases remaining between them.

At least ten counts were recorded for this clonotype. V usage is TRBV20-1 and J usage is TRBJ2-7, with TRBD2 as a possible D gene (7 bases). The germline V gene encodes CDR1 DFQATT and CDR2 SNEGSKA (reference sequence). This CDR3 region has 14 residues. Trimming removed 3 bases at V and 0 bases at J, with 12 bases between. The CDR3 nucleotides are TGCAGTGCTAGCGGGGGGCTCAGCTCCTACGAGCAGTACTTC. As protein: CSASGGLSSYEQYF.

This clonotype has more than one count but fewer than ten. V gene TRBV4-3 combines with J gene TRBJ2-3; 9 bases match TRBD2. Germline CDR1 reads LGHNA; CDR2 reads YSLEER. V lost 0 bases and J lost 2; bases outside the gene matches: 9. This CDR3 spans 18 amino acids. The CDR3 nucleotides read TGCGCCAGCAGCCAAGATAGGTGGCTAGCGGGGACCACAGATACGCAGTATTTT. Translated: CASSQDRWLAGTTDTQYF.

The chain links TRBV29-1 to TRBJ2-3; tentatively, D is TRBD1 (6 bases). The V end was cut by 7 bases, the J end by 0 bases, with 14 bases between. Per germline, CDR1 SQVTM and CDR2 ANQGSEA. There are 14 residues in the CDR3. This CDR3 is CSATQGASTDTQYF. The CDR3 DNA is TGCAGCGCCACACAGGGAGCTAGCACAGATACGCAGTATTTT.

The chain combines TRBV20-1 with TRBJ2-7; D is uncertain. This CDR3 is built from 12 residues. The V end was cut by 6 bases, the J end by 3 bases, with 12 bases between. Germline V lookup: CDR1 DFQATT, CDR2 SNEGSKA (reference sequence). CDR3 bases: TGCAGTGCCTTCATAGGGATCTACGAGCAGTACTTC. The encoded protein is CSAFIGIYEQYF.

This clonotype has only a few counts. The V and J genes are TRBV18 and TRBJ2-1, with D unresolved. The CDR3 sequence is 17 residues long. The germline CDR1 and CDR2 sequences are KGHSH and LQKENI. Trimming cost V 4 bases and J 6 bases, with 22 bases left between them. For the CDR3, the DNA is TGTGCCAGCTCACTAGTTGCGGCGCCCTGGGTTGCCAATGAGCAGTTCTTC. Its protein is CASSLVAAPWVANEQFF.

The CDR3 DNA reads TGCGCCAGCAGCTCCCCCGGGACCGAATTACAAGAGACCCAGTACTTC. Translated: CASSSPGTELQETQYF. This chain links TRBV5-1 with TRBJ2-5, with D tentatively TRBD1 or TRBD2 (5 bases each). Germline CDR1 and CDR2: SGHRS and YFSETQ. This CDR3 is 16 amino acids long. Trimming removed 3 bases from V and 2 bases from J, with 17 bases in between. Looking up the rest from reference TRBV5-1 and TRBJ2-5 gives the full variable domain: KAGVTQTPRYLIKTRGQQVTLSCSPISGHRSVSWYQQTPGQGLQFLFEYFSETQRNKGNFPGRFSGRQFSNSRSEMNVSTLELGDSALYLCASSSPGTELQETQYFGPGTRLLVL.

This clonotype was observed a handful of times. V is TRBV29-1 and J is TRBJ2-2; TRBD2 aligns across 12 bases. The CDR3 spans 15 residues. The V segment lost 4 bases and the J segment 4 bases; nucleotides outside the gene matches: 4. Germline CDR1 and CDR2: SQVTM and ANQGSEA. The CDR3 DNA sequence: TGCAGCGTTGGACTAGCGGGAGCGAGCACCGGGGAGCTGTTTTTT. It specifies CSVGLAGASTGELFF.

At least ten counts were recorded for this clonotype. This chain links TRBV20-1 with TRBJ2-1, with TRBD1 as a possible D gene (5 bases). The ends were cut back, 0 bases at V and 10 bases at J, with 7 bases in the middle. Germline values: CDR1 DFQATT, CDR2 SNEGSKA (reference sequence). CDR3 length: 11 residues. The CDR3 nucleotides are TGCAGTGCTAGAGAGGACACCGAGCAGTTCTTC. The encoded protein is CSAREDTEQFF.

This chain joins TRBV5-1 and TRBJ2-1; 9 bases are a match to TRBD2. The CDR3 is 14 amino acids. The junction had 7 bases not matched to a gene; V was cut back by 5 bases and J by 7 bases. Germline lookup yields CDR1 SGHRS and CDR2 YFSETQ. The CDR3 DNA follows: TGCGCCAGCAGGACTAGCGGCCCAAGGAATGAGCAGTTCTTC. It encodes CASRTSGPRNEQFF.

In this sample, this clonotype turned up a few times. This sequence joins TRBV28 and TRBJ2-7; D is unresolved. Trimming removed 7 bases at V and 3 bases at J, with 13 bases between. The CDR3 totals 13 residues. Germline V CDR1 and CDR2: MDHEN, SYDVKM. CDR3 sequence (DNA): TGTGCCAGCACAACCGCAGCACGCTACGAGCAGTACTTC. Translation: CASTTAARYEQYF.

The gene calls are TRBV10-3 and TRBJ2-5, with TRBD2 matching 10 bases. Germline V gene data show CDR1 as ENHRY and CDR2 as SYGVKD. After removal of 3 bases from V and 5 bases from J, the junction contained 9 bases not matched to a gene. The CDR3 runs to 16 residues. The CDR3 region is CAISEGASGSWETQYF. The DNA for the CDR3 is TGTGCCATCAGTGAAGGGGCTAGCGGGAGTTGGGAGACCCAGTACTTC.

This chain joins TRBV4-3 and TRBJ2-2, with 8 bases matching TRBD2. Germline V gene data show CDR1 as LGHNA and CDR2 as YSLEER. V shed 4 bases and J 8 bases; nucleotides not matched to a gene: 12. This CDR3 comprises 16 residues. The CDR3 is CASSPTAGAWVGELFF. CDR3 DNA sequence: TGCGCCAGCAGCCCCACAGCGGGAGCTTGGGTGGGGGAGCTGTTTTTT.

V gene TRBV6-2 or TRBV6-3 combines with J gene TRBJ2-7; 9 positions match TRBD2. The CDR3 spans 15 residues. J lost 5 bases, V lost 6 bases, and 11 bases had no gene match. Germline loops: CDR1 MNHEY, CDR2 SVGEGT. As DNA, the CDR3 is TGTGCCAGCAGAGACAGCGGGAGGTATATCCACGAGCAGTACTTC. Its translation is CASRDSGRYIHEQYF.

In this sample, this clonotype turned up many times. The chain is built from TRBV5-1 and TRBJ2-1, with 8 nucleotides matching TRBD1. Germline CDR1 reads SGHRS; CDR2 reads YFSETQ. The CDR3 contains 14 residues. Trimming removed 4 bases from V and 8 bases from J; junction bases left unmatched: 8. The CDR3 DNA follows: TGCGCCAGCAGCCCAGGACAGGGCAGGGATGAGCAGTTCTTC. It encodes CASSPGQGRDEQFF. Full variable domain (remainder filled in from reference TRBV5-1 and TRBJ2-1): KAGVTQTPRYLIKTRGQQVTLSCSPISGHRSVSWYQQTPGQGLQFLFEYFSETQRNKGNFPGRFSGRQFSNSRSEMNVSTLELGDSALYLCASSPGQGRDEQFFGPGTRLTVL.

A single count supports this clonotype. The CDR3 nucleotides read TGCAGCGTTCCTTCCGGGAGGGCTCTCAATGAGCAGTTCTTC. As protein: CSVPSGRALNEQFF. The chain joins TRBV29-1 to TRBJ2-1; 8 nucleotides line up with TRBD2. This CDR3 has 14 amino acids. V gave up 5 bases and J gave up 6 bases; unmatched junction bases: 9. CDR1 SQVTM and CDR2 ANQGSEA come from the germline V gene.